This T cell receptor beta chain was profiled in a study of OX40 agonist ivuxolimab in advanced cancers. Study-level information: The dose-escalation cohort was roughly 84% male, with a mean age of around 60 years, ranging about 23 to 90.

The CDR3 is made up of 16 amino acids. A single count supports this clone. Assay: immunoSEQ multiplex PCR; the TCRdb copy retains only in-frame clones and omits some. The sample yields about 62,000 clones, around 85% seen once. This rearrangement joins TRBV21-1 to TRBJ1-4. TRBV21-1 is a listed pseudogene. This clonotype originated in an adult with an advanced solid tumor such as melanoma, head and neck, liver or kidney cancer. Source: CD4+ or CD8+ T cells sorted from blood, taken in a trial of the OX40 agonist ivuxolimab. The CDR3 DNA reads as TGTGCCAGCAGCAAAGAGGGCGGCCGGCCCAATGAAAAACTGTTTTTT. This sequence encodes CASSKEGGRPNEKLFF.